The rows below give T cell receptor beta chains drawn from one sample of a study of T cells in Graves' hyperthyroidism and ophthalmopathy. TCRdb re-called the multiplex PCR reads with MiXCR, one entry per CDR3 protein. The sample includes hundreds of thousands of distinct CDR3 sequences, approximately 14% of them seen just once. What was sequenced was blood. These receptor sequences come from a woman in her forties or fifties with Graves' ophthalmopathy. Both conserved end residues are part of each CDR3. Fields, in order: CDR3 protein, CDR3 DNA, clone size, D gene, J gene, V gene. A D gene is named only where the DNA matches it firmly. Part of the rows lack a size; the others show once, few, many or a class for expanded clones.

CDR3 protein: CSAARPGLADNEQFF; CDR3 DNA: TGCAGTGCTGCCAGACCGGGACTAGCGGACAATGAGCAGTTCTTC; clone size: many; D gene: TRBD2; J gene: TRBJ2-1; V gene: TRBV20-1
CDR3 protein: CASSLGPISYEQYF; CDR3 DNA: TGTGCCAGCAGTTTGGGACCGATCTCCTACGAGCAGTACTTC; clone size: many; D gene: NA; J gene: TRBJ2-7; V gene: TRBV12-3/TRBV12-4
CDR3 protein: CASSLRGSNTGELFF; CDR3 DNA: TGCGCCAGCAGCTTGCGGGGCAGTAACACCGGGGAGCTGTTTTTT; clone size: NA; D gene: NA; J gene: TRBJ2-2; V gene: TRBV5-1
CDR3 protein: CASSLYDAGGRGADTQYF; CDR3 DNA: TGTGCCAGCAGCTTATATGACGCGGGAGGCCGTGGGGCAGATACGCAGTATTTT; clone size: NA; D gene: TRBD2; J gene: TRBJ2-3; V gene: TRBV7-2
CDR3 protein: CSGRGGSRNEQFF; CDR3 DNA: TGCAGCGGGCGGGGGGGCAGCAGGAATGAGCAGTTCTTC; clone size: many; D gene: TRBD2; J gene: TRBJ2-1; V gene: TRBV29-1
CDR3 protein: CASSLSMGNEQFF; CDR3 DNA: TGTGCCAGCAGTTTATCGATGGGTAATGAGCAGTTCTTC; clone size: many; D gene: NA; J gene: TRBJ2-1; V gene: TRBV28
CDR3 protein: CASSNHGLSGYTF; CDR3 DNA: TGTGCCAGCAGTAATCACGGGTTGAGTGGCTACACCTTC; clone size: NA; D gene: NA; J gene: TRBJ1-2; V gene: TRBV28
CDR3 protein: CASSDGRGVEAFF; CDR3 DNA: TGTGCCAGCAGTGACGGCAGGGGAGTTGAAGCTTTCTTT; clone size: many; D gene: NA; J gene: TRBJ1-1; V gene: TRBV2
CDR3 protein: CATSDRTSRYYNEQFF; CDR3 DNA: TGTGCCACCAGTGACCGGACTAGCAGATACTACAATGAGCAGTTCTTC; clone size: few; D gene: TRBD2; J gene: TRBJ2-1; V gene: TRBV24-1
CDR3 protein: CATRGTPGTDTQYF; CDR3 DNA: TGTGCCACCAGGGGGACCCCCGGCACAGATACGCAGTATTTT; clone size: many; D gene: NA; J gene: TRBJ2-3; V gene: TRBV15
CDR3 protein: CSGWGDTQYF; CDR3 DNA: TGCAGTGGGTGGGGAGATACGCAGTATTTT; clone size: NA; D gene: NA; J gene: TRBJ2-3; V gene: TRBV20-1
CDR3 protein: CASSARSGQPQHF; CDR3 DNA: TGTGCCAGCAGTGCAAGGAGCGGTCAGCCCCAGCATTTT; clone size: few; D gene: NA; J gene: TRBJ1-5; V gene: TRBV12-3/TRBV12-4
CDR3 protein: CASSQKFTSPLHF; CDR3 DNA: TGCGCCAGCAGCCAAAAATTTACTTCACCCCTCCACTTT; clone size: many; D gene: NA; J gene: TRBJ1-6; V gene: TRBV4-3
CDR3 protein: CSARGPTDEKLFF; CDR3 DNA: TGCAGTGCTAGAGGTCCGACCGATGAAAAACTGTTTTTT; clone size: few; D gene: NA; J gene: TRBJ1-4; V gene: TRBV20-1
CDR3 protein: CASSPTGASNQPQHF; CDR3 DNA: TGTGCCAGCAGTCCGACAGGTGCGAGCAATCAGCCCCAGCATTTT; clone size: many; D gene: NA; J gene: TRBJ1-5; V gene: TRBV7-2
CDR3 protein: CSADLLGYNEQFF; CDR3 DNA: TGCAGTGCCGACCTACTAGGCTACAATGAGCAGTTCTTC; clone size: many; D gene: NA; J gene: TRBJ2-1; V gene: TRBV20-1
CDR3 protein: CASRQGGTQGNQPQHF; CDR3 DNA: TGTGCCAGCAGACAAGGCGGGACCCAGGGCAATCAGCCCCAGCATTTT; clone size: NA; D gene: NA; J gene: TRBJ1-5; V gene: TRBV12-3/TRBV12-4
CDR3 protein: CASSQGLARAYEQYF; CDR3 DNA: TGTGCCAGCAGCCAAGGTCTGGCTAGAGCCTACGAGCAGTACTTC; clone size: few; D gene: NA; J gene: TRBJ2-7; V gene: TRBV3-1
CDR3 protein: CASSFFLSSYNEQFF; CDR3 DNA: TGTGCCAGCAGCTTTTTCTTAAGCTCCTACAATGAGCAGTTCTTC; clone size: many; D gene: NA; J gene: TRBJ2-1; V gene: TRBV11-1
CDR3 protein: CAITGDSDYGYTF; CDR3 DNA: TGTGCCATCACCGGGGACAGCGACTATGGCTACACCTTC; clone size: many; D gene: TRBD1; J gene: TRBJ1-2; V gene: TRBV10-3
CDR3 protein: CASSLSLAGDDNEQFF; CDR3 DNA: TGTGCCAGCAGCTTGAGTCTGGCGGGAGACGACAATGAGCAGTTCTTC; clone size: few; D gene: TRBD2; J gene: TRBJ2-1; V gene: TRBV7-9
CDR3 protein: CAWSVGTGANNEQFF; CDR3 DNA: TGTGCCTGGAGTGTAGGGACCGGGGCCAACAATGAGCAGTTCTTC; clone size: many; D gene: NA; J gene: TRBJ2-1; V gene: TRBV30
CDR3 protein: CSAMGNLGTGELFF; CDR3 DNA: TGCAGTGCTATGGGCAACTTGGGGACCGGGGAGCTGTTTTTT; clone size: few; D gene: NA; J gene: TRBJ2-2; V gene: TRBV20-1
CDR3 protein: CASSSGQGIGYTF; CDR3 DNA: TGTGCCAGCAGTTCCGGACAGGGGATCGGCTACACCTTC; clone size: few; D gene: TRBD1; J gene: TRBJ1-2; V gene: TRBV12-3/TRBV12-4
CDR3 protein: CASSTGTGEKLFF; CDR3 DNA: TGTGCCAGCAGTACCGGGACGGGTGAAAAACTGTTTTTT; clone size: few; D gene: NA; J gene: TRBJ1-4; V gene: TRBV12-3/TRBV12-4
CDR3 protein: CASSLTQGGGDYGYTF; CDR3 DNA: TGTGCCAGCAGCTTAACGCAGGGAGGAGGGGACTATGGCTACACCTTC; clone size: NA; D gene: NA; J gene: TRBJ1-2; V gene: TRBV7-9
CDR3 protein: CASSLYFGGPKKDSTDTQYF; CDR3 DNA: TGTGCCAGCAGTTTGTATTTCGGCGGGCCAAAAAAGGACAGCACAGATACGCAGTATTTT; clone size: many; D gene: NA; J gene: TRBJ2-3; V gene: TRBV28
CDR3 protein: CASSFRGFGNSPLHF; CDR3 DNA: TGTGCCAGCAGTTTCAGGGGATTCGGGAATTCACCCCTCCACTTT; clone size: many; D gene: NA; J gene: TRBJ1-6; V gene: TRBV12-3/TRBV12-4
CDR3 protein: CSARDEGGNTDTQYF; CDR3 DNA: TGCAGTGCTAGAGATGAGGGGGGGAACACAGATACGCAGTATTTT; clone size: many; D gene: NA; J gene: TRBJ2-3; V gene: TRBV20-1
CDR3 protein: CASSYSYGQYF; CDR3 DNA: TGTGCCAGCAGTTACTCTTACGGGCAGTACTTC; clone size: NA; D gene: NA; J gene: TRBJ2-7; V gene: TRBV6-2/TRBV6-3
CDR3 protein: CASSLPGANVLTF; CDR3 DNA: TGTGCCAGCAGTTTACCTGGGGCCAACGTCCTGACTTTC; clone size: many; D gene: NA; J gene: TRBJ2-6; V gene: TRBV28
CDR3 protein: CASSQRGGGNTEAFF; CDR3 DNA: TGCGCCAGCAGCCAGCGGGGAGGAGGGAACACTGAAGCTTTCTTT; clone size: NA; D gene: NA; J gene: TRBJ1-1; V gene: TRBV4-1
CDR3 protein: CSARGPGGGETQYF; CDR3 DNA: TGCAGTGCTAGAGGTCCAGGGGGGGGAGAGACCCAGTACTTC; clone size: NA; D gene: NA; J gene: TRBJ2-5; V gene: TRBV20-1
CDR3 protein: CTSSSHRGLSYNEQFF; CDR3 DNA: TGTACCAGCAGTTCCCACAGGGGTTTGTCCTACAATGAGCAGTTCTTC; clone size: NA; D gene: TRBD1; J gene: TRBJ2-1; V gene: TRBV25-1
CDR3 protein: CAIKNPPGFYEETQYF; CDR3 DNA: TGTGCCATCAAAAACCCACCCGGCTTTTATGAAGAGACCCAGTACTTC; clone size: NA; D gene: NA; J gene: TRBJ2-5; V gene: TRBV10-3
CDR3 protein: CASSPGLAGGEQFF; CDR3 DNA: TGTGCCAGCTCACCGGGACTAGCGGGAGGTGAGCAGTTCTTC; clone size: many; D gene: TRBD2; J gene: TRBJ2-1; V gene: TRBV18
CDR3 protein: CASSLADFRGQPQHF; CDR3 DNA: TGTGCCAGCAGTTTAGCCGATTTCCGGGGCCAGCCCCAGCATTTT; clone size: many; D gene: NA; J gene: TRBJ1-5; V gene: TRBV12-3/TRBV12-4
CDR3 protein: CASSEESDQYEQYF; CDR3 DNA: TGTGCCAGCAGTGAAGAATCGGACCAATACGAGCAGTACTTC; clone size: NA; D gene: NA; J gene: TRBJ2-7; V gene: TRBV2
CDR3 protein: CASTQRETQYF; CDR3 DNA: TGTGCCAGCACCCAACGAGAGACCCAGTACTTC; clone size: few; D gene: NA; J gene: TRBJ2-5; V gene: TRBV28
CDR3 protein: CASSLQGFSDTQYF; CDR3 DNA: TGTGCCAGCAGCCTACAGGGGTTCTCAGATACGCAGTATTTT; clone size: many; D gene: TRBD1; J gene: TRBJ2-3; V gene: TRBV7-9
CDR3 protein: CASSQGLSRGDTGELFF; CDR3 DNA: TGTGCCAGCAGCCAGGGACTATCCCGGGGTGACACCGGGGAGCTGTTTTTT; clone size: NA; D gene: TRBD2; J gene: TRBJ2-2; V gene: TRBV14
CDR3 protein: CASSLGLAGGLTDTQYF; CDR3 DNA: TGTGCCAGCAGCTTAGGCCTAGCGGGAGGCCTCACAGATACGCAGTATTTT; clone size: many; D gene: TRBD2; J gene: TRBJ2-3; V gene: TRBV7-3
CDR3 protein: CASSWPGLNSPLHF; CDR3 DNA: TGTGCCAGCAGCTGGCCAGGACTTAATTCACCCCTCCACTTT; clone size: few; D gene: NA; J gene: TRBJ1-6; V gene: TRBV7-9
CDR3 protein: CASARRQGPYNEQFF; CDR3 DNA: TGTGCTAGTGCCCGCCGACAGGGGCCTTACAATGAGCAGTTCTTC; clone size: NA; D gene: TRBD1; J gene: TRBJ2-1; V gene: TRBV12-5
CDR3 protein: CASRGDSREQFF; CDR3 DNA: TGTGCCAGCAGGGGAGACTCGCGTGAGCAGTTCTTC; clone size: many; D gene: NA; J gene: TRBJ2-1; V gene: TRBV9
CDR3 protein: CASSLVRLSGANVLTF; CDR3 DNA: TGTGCCAGCAGCTTAGTCCGACTCTCTGGGGCCAACGTCCTGACTTTC; clone size: many; D gene: NA; J gene: TRBJ2-6; V gene: TRBV13
CDR3 protein: CASSLWRSYEQYF; CDR3 DNA: TGTGCCAGCAGCTTGTGGCGTTCCTACGAGCAGTACTTC; clone size: NA; D gene: NA; J gene: TRBJ2-7; V gene: TRBV7-8
CDR3 protein: CASSLEGQGGQPQHF; CDR3 DNA: TGTGCCAGCAGCTTGGAGGGACAGGGAGGTCAGCCCCAGCATTTT; clone size: many; D gene: TRBD1; J gene: TRBJ1-5; V gene: TRBV7-6
CDR3 protein: CASRDRGSGNEQFF; CDR3 DNA: TGTGCCAGCAGGGACAGGGGGAGTGGGAATGAGCAGTTCTTC; clone size: many; D gene: TRBD1; J gene: TRBJ2-1; V gene: TRBV12-3/TRBV12-4